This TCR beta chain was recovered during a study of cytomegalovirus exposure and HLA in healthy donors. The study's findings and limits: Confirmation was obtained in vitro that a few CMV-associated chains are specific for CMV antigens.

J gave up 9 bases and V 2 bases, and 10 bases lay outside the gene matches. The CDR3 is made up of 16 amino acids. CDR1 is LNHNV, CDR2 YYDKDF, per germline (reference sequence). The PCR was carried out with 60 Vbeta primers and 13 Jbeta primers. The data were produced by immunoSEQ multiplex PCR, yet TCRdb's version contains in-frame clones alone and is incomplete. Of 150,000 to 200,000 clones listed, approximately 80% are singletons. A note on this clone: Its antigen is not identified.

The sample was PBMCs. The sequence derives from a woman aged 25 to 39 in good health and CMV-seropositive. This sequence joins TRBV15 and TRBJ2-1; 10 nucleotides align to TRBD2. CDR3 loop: CATSRRASGSWGEQFF. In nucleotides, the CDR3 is TGTGCCACCAGCAGACGGGCTAGCGGGAGCTGGGGTGAGCAGTTCTTC.